This TCR beta chain was sequenced for a study of cytomegalovirus exposure and HLA in healthy donors. The table came from immunoSEQ multiplex PCR; TCRdb's copy has only in-frame clones and leaves some out. The sample comprises 130,000 to 150,000 clones, roughly 87% of which are singletons, and less than 5.5% rests with the top ten. Separate from the roughly 730-subject first cohort, the approximately 130-subject validation cohort was the one that the donors belonged to. CDR1 and CDR2 from the germline V gene are LNHDA and SQIVND (reference sequence). This CDR3 region has 12 residues. Trimming pared 7 bases from V and 7 bases from J, leaving 13 bases between.

The sequenced material came from PBMCs. The chain carries TRBV19 and TRBJ1-2; perhaps TRBD1 as D (6 bases). The receptor comes from a young man in good health and CMV-seropositive. CDR3 nucleotide sequence: TGTGCCAGTATACAGGGAAAAGGTGGCTACACCTTC. Protein sequence: CASIQGKGGYTF.